The 23 T cell receptor beta chains below all came from one sample that was sequenced in a study of CD8 T cells in ankylosing spondylitis. TCRdb ran MiXCR on the 5' RACE reads and lists one entry per CDR3 protein. The top ten clones hold over 10% of a sample with around 340,000 distinct CDR3 sequences, 20% to 25% of them seen once. The sample was blood, either unsorted or a sorted T cell fraction (not recorded which). Every receptor here comes from a male donor with ankylosing spondylitis or in good health (not recorded which).

The chain employs TRBV5-6 and TRBJ2-5; 11 positions agree with TRBD1. Looked up from germline, CDR1 is SGHDT and CDR2 is YYEEEE. With V trimmed by 6 bases and J by 5 bases, 9 bases remained unmatched. The CDR3 has 15 amino acids. DNA for the CDR3: TGTGCCAGCAACCCCCGGACAGGGGGCGCGGAGACCCAGTACTTC. The encoded protein is CASNPRTGGAETQYF.

The rearrangement uses TRBV11-2 and TRBJ2-7, with 7 bases aligning to TRBD2. Trimming removed 0 bases from V and 3 bases from J; junction bases left unmatched: 5. This CDR3 comprises 15 residues. CDR1 is SGHAT and CDR2 is FQNNGV in the germline V gene. The CDR3 DNA is TGTGCCAGCAGCTTAGATAACTGGGGGGGCTACGAGCAGTACTTC. Protein product: CASSLDNWGGYEQYF.

The chain has TRBV11-2 and TRBJ2-4, with 12 bases matching TRBD2. CDR1 SGHAT and CDR2 FQNNGV come from the germline V gene. The trim removed 5 bases at V and 6 bases at J, leaving 8 bases unmatched. The CDR3 runs 16 residues. This CDR3 is CASSPRTSGALNIQYF. CDR3 bases: TGTGCCAGCAGCCCCCGGACTAGCGGGGCGCTAAACATTCAGTACTTC.

The rearrangement joins TRBV3-2 to TRBJ2-1; TRBD2, the D gene given by the table, was not confirmed from the DNA. TRBV3-2 is a known pseudogene. This CDR3 is built from 18 residues. CDR3 protein: CTSSTLDLAGNFYNEQFF. The DNA for the CDR3 is TGTACCAGCAGCACTCTTGACCTAGCGGGGAATTTCTACAATGAGCAGTTCTTC.

This clonotype turned up a few times. This chain connects TRBV7-9 to TRBJ2-7; 8 nucleotides align to TRBD1. Germline V gene lookup returns CDR1 SEHNR and CDR2 FQNEAQ (reference sequence). The CDR3 runs to 14 residues. The V segment lost 5 bases and the J segment 4 bases; nucleotides outside the gene matches: 7. The CDR3 loop is CASSTPGGWYEQYF. CDR3 nucleotide sequence: TGTGCCAGCAGCACGCCAGGGGGCTGGTACGAGCAGTACTTC.

This clonotype was counted only a few times. This sequence joins TRBV20-1 and TRBJ2-1; D gene unclear. Trimming took 6 bases from V and 7 from J, leaving 16 bases between them. This CDR3 region has 13 residues. Germline CDR1 DFQATT, CDR2 SNEGSKA (reference sequence). DNA for the CDR3: TGCAGTGCCCTAAGCTGGCGGAGAAATGAGCAGTTCTTC. As protein: CSALSWRRNEQFF.

The V and J genes are TRBV7-2 and TRBJ1-1; tentatively, D is TRBD1 (6 bases). V was trimmed by 2 bases and J by 1 base, leaving 17 bases between them. The germline CDR1 and CDR2 sequences are SGHTA and FQGNSA. The CDR3 sequence is 17 residues long. The DNA for the CDR3 is TGTGCCAGCAGCTTACCCCGGGACACCAAGCCGAACACTGAAGCTTTCTTT. Protein product: CASSLPRDTKPNTEAFF.

This clonotype was seen a few times. The chain carries TRBV7-6 and TRBJ2-2, with D perhaps given as TRBD1 or TRBD2 (5 bases each). CDR1 and CDR2 (germline): SGHVS, FNYEAQ. Trimming pared 3 bases from V and 0 bases from J, leaving 14 bases between. The CDR3 runs to 17 residues. The CDR3 reads CASSFGGLEANTGELFF. CDR3 nucleotides: TGTGCCAGCAGCTTTGGGGGATTGGAGGCGAACACCGGGGAGCTGTTTTTT.

The CDR3 sequence: CASSEGETGELFF. CDR3 coding DNA: TGTGCCAGCAGTGAGGGGGAAACCGGGGAGCTGTTTTTT. V and J are TRBV6-4 and TRBJ2-2; either TRBD1 or TRBD2 may fit D (5 bases each). Germline CDR1 reads MRHNA; CDR2 reads SNTAGT. V was cut by 3 bases and J by 5 bases, with 7 bases left in between. The CDR3 length is 13 residues.

V gene TRBV4-1 combines with J gene TRBJ1-1; D is ambiguous. Germline CDR1 and CDR2: MGHRA and YSYEKL. V was clipped by 5 bases and J by 0 bases, with 13 bases between them. The CDR3 is 15 amino acids. This chain's CDR3 is CASSLDRAVNTEAFF. Written as DNA, the CDR3 is TGCGCCAGCAGCTTAGACCGGGCCGTGAACACTGAAGCTTTCTTT.

The table lists this clonotype with a few counts. The V call is TRBV24-1, the J call TRBJ2-7, with D uncertain. V was trimmed by 4 bases and J by 1 base, leaving 7 bases between them. The CDR3 sequence is 13 residues long. The germline CDR1 and CDR2 sequences are KGHDR and SFDVKD. This CDR3 is CATSEGRSYEQYF. CDR3 DNA: TGTGCCACCAGTGAGGGCAGATCCTACGAGCAGTACTTC.

This clonotype occurred a few times. The V call is TRBV2, the J call TRBJ1-2, with D possibly matching TRBD1 (5 bases). The CDR3 is made up of 15 amino acids. V lost 0 bases, J lost 4 bases, and 12 bases lay in between. The germline gives CDR1 SNHLY, CDR2 FYNNEI. The CDR3 reads CASSEARGNRYGYTF. The DNA for the CDR3 is TGTGCCAGCAGTGAAGCGCGGGGGAACCGCTATGGCTACACCTTC. Together with reference TRBV2 and TRBJ1-2, the CDR3 gives the full variable domain: EPEVTQTPSHQVTQMGQEVILRCVPISNHLYFYWYRQILGQKVEFLVSFYNNEISEKSEIFDDQFSVERPDGSNFTLKIRSTKLEDSAMYFCASSEARGNRYGYTFGSGTRLTVV.

In this sample, this clonotype turned up a few times. The chain carries TRBV7-9 and TRBJ1-5, with 7 positions matching TRBD1. The ends lost 5 bases at V and 5 bases at J; junction bases unmatched: 6. This CDR3 comprises 14 residues. Germline CDR1 SEHNR, CDR2 FQNEAQ (reference sequence). CDR3 protein: CASSPGDSDQPQHF. The CDR3 DNA reads as TGTGCCAGCAGCCCGGGGGACAGCGATCAGCCCCAGCATTTT. The variable domain in full, completed from reference TRBV7-9 and TRBJ1-5, reads DTGVSQNPRHKITKRGQNVTFRCDPISEHNRLYWYRQTLGQGPEFLTYFQNEAQLEKSRLLSDRFSAERPKGSFSTLEIQRTEQGDSAMYLCASSPGDSDQPQHFGDGTRLSIL.

The table lists this clonotype with a few counts. The chain couples TRBV3-1 to TRBJ2-2, with 11 bases lining up with TRBD1. The CDR3 is 20 amino acids. With 8 bases clipped from V and 0 bases from J, the junction kept 17 bases outside the gene matches. Germline V gives CDR1 LGHDT, CDR2 YNNKEL (reference sequence). The CDR3 nucleotides read TGTGCCAGCTACTGGACAGGGGGCGGCAACCCACCCGCGAACACCGGGGAGCTGTTTTTT. Protein product: CASYWTGGGNPPANTGELFF.

This clonotype was counted between two and nine times. The chain links TRBV5-1 to TRBJ2-3, with 9 bases aligning to TRBD1. The junction had 4 bases not matched to a gene; V was cut back by 3 bases and J by 5 bases. The CDR3 extends over 14 amino acids. In germline, CDR1 is SGHRS, CDR2 YFSETQ. DNA of the CDR3: TGCGCCAGCAGCTCGAAGGACAGGGGAGATACGCAGTATTTT. Translating it yields CASSSKDRGDTQYF.

This clonotype was recorded a few times. The chain has TRBV20-1 and TRBJ2-1, with TRBD2 identical over 7 bases. Germline V CDR1 and CDR2: DFQATT, SNEGSKA (reference sequence). The CDR3 contains 15 residues. With V trimmed by 1 base and J by 2 bases, 5 bases remained unmatched. CDR3 amino acids: CSARGPAGPYNEQFF. CDR3 DNA: TGCAGTGCTAGAGGGCCAGCGGGACCCTACAATGAGCAGTTCTTC.

Only a few counts were recorded for this clonotype. In DNA form, the CDR3 reads TGTGCCAGCTCCTACCACAATGAGCAGTTCTTC. Translated, it gives CASSYHNEQFF. This chain links TRBV5-6 with TRBJ2-1; no reliable D call. The CDR3 covers 11 residues. Trimming took off 7 bases at V and 5 bases at J, with 7 bases between the two ends. Germline values: CDR1 SGHDT, CDR2 YYEEEE.

The rearrangement links TRBV12-3 or TRBV12-4 to TRBJ2-7; D is possibly TRBD1 (6 bases). V was cut by 5 bases and J by 6 bases, with 14 bases left in between. CDR3 length: 13 amino acids. CDR3 nucleotide sequence: TGTGCCAGCAGTCTGGGACACCCTTTCGAGCAGTACTTC. This codes for CASSLGHPFEQYF.

This chain uses TRBV7-9 with TRBJ2-7; D is ambiguous. Germline V gene lookup returns CDR1 SEHNR and CDR2 FQNEAQ (reference sequence). The ends were cut back, 5 bases at V and 4 bases at J, with 12 bases in the middle. The CDR3 has 13 residues. CDR3 protein: CASSGDVLYEQYF. CDR3 DNA: TGTGCCAGCAGCGGGGATGTGTTGTACGAGCAGTACTTC.

The CDR3 DNA follows: TGTGCCAGCAGTTCCCTTGGAGCGGGGGGGTTCTACGGCACAGATACGCAGTATTTT. As protein: CASSSLGAGGFYGTDTQYF. The chain combines TRBV6-2 or TRBV6-3 with TRBJ2-3; 10 bases are a match to TRBD2. This CDR3 contains 19 residues. Losses at the gene ends were 4 bases for V and 1 base for J; bases not matched to a gene: 14. CDR1 and CDR2 from the germline V gene are MNHEY and SVGEGT.

This clonotype occurred a few times. This sequence joins TRBV12-3 or TRBV12-4 and TRBJ2-1, with 7 bases matching TRBD1. With V trimmed by 6 bases and J by 7 bases, 15 bases remained unmatched. The CDR3 loop spans 16 amino acids. CDR3 sequence: CASRGLSRGFENEQFF. CDR3 DNA: TGTGCCAGCAGGGGCCTAAGCAGGGGGTTCGAAAATGAGCAGTTCTTC.

This rearrangement joins TRBV20-1 to TRBJ2-1; 11 nucleotides align to TRBD1. The CDR3 has 17 residues. V shed 0 bases, J shed 6 bases, and the junction held 10 bases outside the gene matches. Germline V lookup: CDR1 DFQATT, CDR2 SNEGSKA (reference sequence). This chain's CDR3 is CSARDRDRGSLGNEQFF. CDR3 DNA sequence: TGCAGTGCTAGAGATAGGGACAGGGGGTCTTTAGGCAATGAGCAGTTCTTC.

This clonotype was observed a handful of times. The CDR3 is CSVGGGLDTEAFF. CDR3 nucleotide sequence: TGCAGCGTTGGCGGGGGCTTGGACACTGAAGCTTTCTTT. This chain uses TRBV29-1 with TRBJ1-1, with a possible D match to TRBD1 (6 bases). The CDR3 consists of 13 residues. In germline, CDR1 is SQVTM, CDR2 ANQGSEA. The V end was cut by 4 bases, the J end by 3 bases, with 12 bases between.